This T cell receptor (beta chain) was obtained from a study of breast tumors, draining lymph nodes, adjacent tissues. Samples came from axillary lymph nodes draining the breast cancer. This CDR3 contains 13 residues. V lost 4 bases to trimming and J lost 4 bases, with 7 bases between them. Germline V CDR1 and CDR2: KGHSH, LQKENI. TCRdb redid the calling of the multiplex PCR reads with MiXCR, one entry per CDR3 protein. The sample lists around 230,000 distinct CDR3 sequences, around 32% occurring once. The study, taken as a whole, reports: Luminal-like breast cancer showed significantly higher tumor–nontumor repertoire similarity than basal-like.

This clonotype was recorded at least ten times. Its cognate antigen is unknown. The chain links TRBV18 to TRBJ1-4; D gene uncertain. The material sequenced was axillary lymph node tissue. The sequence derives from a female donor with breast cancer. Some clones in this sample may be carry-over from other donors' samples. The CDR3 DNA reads TGTGCCAGCTCACGTGCCCTTAATGAAAAACTGTTTTTT. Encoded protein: CASSRALNEKLFF.